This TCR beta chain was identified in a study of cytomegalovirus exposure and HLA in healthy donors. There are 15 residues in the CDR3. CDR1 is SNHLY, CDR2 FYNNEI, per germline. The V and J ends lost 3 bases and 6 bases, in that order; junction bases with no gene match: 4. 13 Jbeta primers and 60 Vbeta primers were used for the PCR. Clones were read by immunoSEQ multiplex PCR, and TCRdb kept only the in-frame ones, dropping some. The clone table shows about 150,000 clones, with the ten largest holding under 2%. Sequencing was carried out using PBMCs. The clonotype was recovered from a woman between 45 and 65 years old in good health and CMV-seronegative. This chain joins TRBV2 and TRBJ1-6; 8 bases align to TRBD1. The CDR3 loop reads CASSETGVGNSPLHF. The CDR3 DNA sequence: TGTGCCAGCAGTGAGACAGGGGTGGGTAATTCACCCCTCCACTTT.